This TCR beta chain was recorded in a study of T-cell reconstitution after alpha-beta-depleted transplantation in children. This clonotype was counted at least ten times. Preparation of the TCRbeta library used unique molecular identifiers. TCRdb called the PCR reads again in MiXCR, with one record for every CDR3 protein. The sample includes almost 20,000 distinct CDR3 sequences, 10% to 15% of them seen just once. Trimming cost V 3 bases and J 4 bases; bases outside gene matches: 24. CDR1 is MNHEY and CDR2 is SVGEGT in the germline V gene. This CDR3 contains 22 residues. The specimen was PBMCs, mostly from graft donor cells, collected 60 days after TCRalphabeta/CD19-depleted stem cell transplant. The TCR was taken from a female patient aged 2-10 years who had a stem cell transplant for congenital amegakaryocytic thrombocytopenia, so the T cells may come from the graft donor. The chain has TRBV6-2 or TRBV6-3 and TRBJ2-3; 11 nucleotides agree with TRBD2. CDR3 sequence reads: CASSYSRLGTSGPHKSPDTQYF. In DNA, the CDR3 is TGTGCCAGCAGTTATTCAAGGCTCGGGACTAGCGGACCCCACAAGAGCCCAGATACGCAGTATTTT.